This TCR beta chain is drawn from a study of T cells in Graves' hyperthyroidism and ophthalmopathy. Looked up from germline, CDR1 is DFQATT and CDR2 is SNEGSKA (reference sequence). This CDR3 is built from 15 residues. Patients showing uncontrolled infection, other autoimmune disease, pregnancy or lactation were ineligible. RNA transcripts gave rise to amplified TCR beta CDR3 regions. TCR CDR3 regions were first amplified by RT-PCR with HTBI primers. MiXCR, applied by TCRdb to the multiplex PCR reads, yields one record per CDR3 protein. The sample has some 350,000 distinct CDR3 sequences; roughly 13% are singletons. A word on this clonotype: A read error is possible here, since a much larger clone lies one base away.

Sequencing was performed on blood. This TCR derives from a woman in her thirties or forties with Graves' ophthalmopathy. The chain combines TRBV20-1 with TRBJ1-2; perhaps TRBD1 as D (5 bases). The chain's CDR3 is CSADGQKGIIYCYTF. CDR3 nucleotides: TGCAGTGCCGACGGACAAAAGGGAATCATCTATTGCTACACCTTC.